This TCR beta chain came from a study of blood T cells in healthy people across ages. Isolated per sample were at least 7 million PBMCs. PCR was performed a second time for roughly 7 to 12 cycles using a sample-barcoded 5' primer and a J-beta primer mix. Each of the cDNA molecules was tagged by a template-switch adaptor with 12 random nucleotides. TCRdb re-analysed the 5' RACE reads in MiXCR, keeping a single row per CDR3 protein. The sample lists 1.8 million or so distinct CDR3 sequences, about 39% occurring once. The CDR3 is made up of 13 amino acids. CDR1 and CDR2 from the germline V gene are DFQATT and SNEGSKA (reference sequence).

The chain links TRBV20-1 to TRBJ1-1; TRBD1 is a possible D gene (5 bases). This receptor was identified in a human donor in good health. The sample was blood. Here the CDR3 DNA reads TGCATGGGGGAGCAGGTCGTTGGCACTGAAGCTTTCTTT. Its protein is CMGEQVVGTEAFF.